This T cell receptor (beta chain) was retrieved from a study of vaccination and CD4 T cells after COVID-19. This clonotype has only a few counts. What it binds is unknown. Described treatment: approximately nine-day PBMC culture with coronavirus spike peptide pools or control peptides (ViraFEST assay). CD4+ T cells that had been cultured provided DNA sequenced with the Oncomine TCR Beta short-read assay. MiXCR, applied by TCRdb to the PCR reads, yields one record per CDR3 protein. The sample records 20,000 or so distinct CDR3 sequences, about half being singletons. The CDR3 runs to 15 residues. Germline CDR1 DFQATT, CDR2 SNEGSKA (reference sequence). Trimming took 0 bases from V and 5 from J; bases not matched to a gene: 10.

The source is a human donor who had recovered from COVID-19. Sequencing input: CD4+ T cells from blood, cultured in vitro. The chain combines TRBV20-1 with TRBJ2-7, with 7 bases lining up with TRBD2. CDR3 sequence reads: CSARDREDGRHEQYF. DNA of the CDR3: TGCAGTGCTAGAGATCGGGAGGATGGGCGCCACGAGCAGTACTTC.